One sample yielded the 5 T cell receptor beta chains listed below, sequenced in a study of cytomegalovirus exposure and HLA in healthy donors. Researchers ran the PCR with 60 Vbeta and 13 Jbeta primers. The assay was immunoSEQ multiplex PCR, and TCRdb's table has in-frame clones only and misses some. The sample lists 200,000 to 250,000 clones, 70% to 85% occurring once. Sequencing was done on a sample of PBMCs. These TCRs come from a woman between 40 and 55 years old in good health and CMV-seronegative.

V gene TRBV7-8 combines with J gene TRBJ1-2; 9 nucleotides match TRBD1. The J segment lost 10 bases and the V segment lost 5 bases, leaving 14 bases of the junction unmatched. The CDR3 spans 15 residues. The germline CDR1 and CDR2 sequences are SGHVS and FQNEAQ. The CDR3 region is CASSTYDRGRAVYTF. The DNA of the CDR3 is TGTGCCAGCAGCACCTACGACAGGGGGAGAGCAGTCTACACCTTC. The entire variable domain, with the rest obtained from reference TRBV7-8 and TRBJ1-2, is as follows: GAGVSQSPRYKVAKRGQDVALRCDPISGHVSLFWYQQALGQGPEFLTYFQNEAQLDKSGLPSDRFFAERPEGSVSTLKIQRTQQEDSAVYLCASSTYDRGRAVYTFGSGTRLTVV.

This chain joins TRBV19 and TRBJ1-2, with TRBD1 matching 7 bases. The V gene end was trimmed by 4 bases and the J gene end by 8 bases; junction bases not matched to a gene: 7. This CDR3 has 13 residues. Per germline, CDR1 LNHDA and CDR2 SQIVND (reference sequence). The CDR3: CASSTLTTGGYTF. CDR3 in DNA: TGTGCCAGTAGTACCTTGACGACAGGGGGCTACACCTTC. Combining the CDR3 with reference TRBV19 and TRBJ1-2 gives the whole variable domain DGGITQSPKYLFRKEGQNVTLSCEQNLNHDAMYWYRQDPGQGLRLIYYSQIVNDFQKGDIAEGYSVSREKKESFPLTVTSAQKNPTAFYLCASSTLTTGGYTFGSGTRLTVV.

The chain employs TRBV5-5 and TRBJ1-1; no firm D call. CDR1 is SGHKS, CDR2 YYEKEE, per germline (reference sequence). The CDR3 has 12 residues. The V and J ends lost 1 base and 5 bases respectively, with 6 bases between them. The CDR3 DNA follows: TGTGCCAGCAGCTTGTCCGGGACTGAAGCTTTCTTT. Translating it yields CASSLSGTEAFF.

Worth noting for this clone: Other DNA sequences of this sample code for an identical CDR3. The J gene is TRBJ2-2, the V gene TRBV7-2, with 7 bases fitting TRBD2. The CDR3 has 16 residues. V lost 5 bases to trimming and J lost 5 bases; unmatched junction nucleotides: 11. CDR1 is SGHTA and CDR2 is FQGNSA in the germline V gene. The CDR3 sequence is CASSPSGPYDTGELFF. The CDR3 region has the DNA TGTGCCAGCAGCCCTAGCGGACCATATGATACCGGGGAGCTGTTTTTT.

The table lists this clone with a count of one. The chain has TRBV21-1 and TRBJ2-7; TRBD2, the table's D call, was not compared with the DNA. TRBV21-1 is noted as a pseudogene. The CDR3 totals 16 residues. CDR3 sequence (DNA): TGTGCCAGCAGCAAAGATCGGGGGGCACAGGGTTACGAGCAGTACTTC. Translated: CASSKDRGAQGYEQYF.